This T cell receptor beta chain was recovered during a study of blood T cells in healthy people across ages. Overall study context: When template switching was applied, about one barcoded beta molecule was captured per two T cells.

With 5 bases clipped from V and 4 bases from J, the junction kept 5 bases outside the gene matches. The CDR3 loop spans 14 amino acids. Looked up from germline, CDR1 is DFQATT and CDR2 is SNEGSKA (reference sequence). Primed by a sample-barcoded 5' primer and a J-beta primer mix, a second PCR proceeded for about 6 to 12 cycles. Each sample yielded at least 2.5 million CDR3-containing paired-end reads. TCRdb ran MiXCR on the 5' RACE reads and lists one entry per CDR3 protein. The sample holds some 900,000 distinct CDR3 sequences; about 44% are singletons and the top ten take roughly 13%. The clonotype comes from a man aged 25 to 40 in good health. Sequencing was carried out using blood. The rearrangement uses TRBV20-1 and TRBJ2-1; TRBD2 aligns across 10 bases. The DNA of the CDR3 is TGCAGTGCTTTAGCGGGGGGTTCGTACAATGAGCAGTTCTTC. Encoded protein: CSALAGGSYNEQFF.